A selection of T cell receptor beta chains follows, all from one sample in a study of vaccination and CD4 T cells after COVID-19. One entry per CDR3 protein, called by TCRdb with MiXCR from the PCR reads. Among some 29,000 distinct CDR3 sequences listed, over 40% were seen once. Sequences were derived from CD4+ T cells from blood, sampled about 7 months after SARS-CoV-2 vaccination. These receptors came from a human donor who had recovered from COVID-19. Each CDR3 is given with its conserved first and last residue. D genes are given only for firm matches. The size field is filled for only some rows; it gives once, few, many or a size class.

j_gene	abundance	v_gene	d_gene	CDR3aa	CDR3nt
TRBJ1-2	NA	TRBV4-2	NA	CASSQPEGTERYYGYTF	TGTGCCAGCAGCCAACCGGAAGGAACCGAGAGATACTATGGCTACACCTTC
TRBJ2-1	medium-sized	TRBV6-1	NA	CASSEADGVGGNEQFF	TGTGCCAGCAGTGAAGCAGACGGAGTTGGAGGCAATGAGCAGTTCTTC
TRBJ1-2	few	TRBV7-9	NA	CASSLGLGPILGYTF	TGTGCCAGCAGCTTAGGGCTGGGACCTATTCTTGGCTACACCTTC
TRBJ2-2	NA	TRBV6-4	TRBD2	CASSDSTSGDTGELFF	TGTGCCAGCAGTGACTCGACTAGCGGGGACACCGGGGAGCTGTTTTTT
TRBJ2-5	few	TRBV7-3	NA	CASSLRARGETQYF	TGTGCCAGCAGCTTACGGGCCAGGGGCGAGACCCAGTACTTC
TRBJ2-7	NA	TRBV18	NA	CASSPRGYYEQYF	TGTGCCAGCTCACCCCGAGGGTACTACGAGCAGTACTTC
TRBJ2-1	once	TRBV11-1	NA	CASSGEVSYNEQFF	TGTGCCAGCAGTGGGGAGGTTTCCTACAATGAGCAGTTCTTC
TRBJ2-5	NA	TRBV20-1	NA	CSARDGRGQETQYF	TGCAGTGCTAGAGATGGAAGGGGCCAAGAGACCCAGTACTTC
TRBJ1-1	NA	TRBV7-2	TRBD1	CASSRDSGGVNTEAFF	TGTGCCAGCAGCCGGGACAGCGGTGGAGTGAACACTGAAGCTTTCTTT
TRBJ1-2	NA	TRBV5-4	NA	CASSLGHGYTF	TGTGCCAGCAGCTTAGGCCACGGCTACACCTTC